The present T cell receptor (beta chain) was sequenced within a study of shared clonotypes between healthy human individuals. Profiled with immunoSEQ multiplex PCR; TCRdb holds only in-frame clones, not every one. The sample contains 2,500,000 or so clones, roughly 90% of which appear only once. The CDR3 contains 16 residues. Trimming removed 1 base from V and 7 bases from J, with 17 bases in between. The germline gives CDR1 LNHDA, CDR2 SQIVND (reference sequence). The chain joins TRBV19 to TRBJ1-3; D is undetermined. The receptor's source is a young man in good health. Some clones in this sample may be carry-over from other donors' samples. The specimen was naive CD4+ T cells from PBMCs. Subset defined: CD45RA+ positively selected. The CDR3 DNA reads TGTGCCAGTAGTATAGGGGAGATCATCTGGAGTAACACCATATATTTT. Translation: CASSIGEIIWSNTIYF.